This T cell receptor (beta chain) came from a study of Tregs in tolerant kidney transplant recipients (dated by TCRdb to the late 2010s). Regarding the complete study: The transplants used related donors with nonmyeloablative bone marrow transplantation, and mixed chimerism in the human trials was transient. TCRbeta sequencing was used in the study to identify donor-specific regulatory T cells before combined kidney and bone marrow transplantation, and the identified cells were then tracked after transplant.

The study at large found these results: In tolerant patients, the expansion of donor-specific Tregs was greater than global Treg expansion, suggesting that the expansion was antigen-driven rather than nonspecific. The study was limited by small patient numbers, and the findings need validation in larger populations and under other immunosuppression protocols. Expanding Tregs with activated donor B cells appeared to identify the most biologically relevant and donor-specific TCRbeta repertoire. PCR primers changed over time for some patients, so nucleotide-level comparison across those patients' samples was not possible. Biological reproducibility was not examined directly, but technical replication error appeared to be minimal.

The sample's time point label, decoded: blood sample drawn before combined kidney and bone marrow transplant. Unstimulated Tregs (CD4+CD25+CD127-), CD4+ non-Tregs (CD4+CD25-), CD4 and CD8 cells were FACS-sorted from thawed PBMCs. Prior to Treg sorting, thawed PBMCs were rested overnight with 200 to 250 IU/ml IL-2 at 37 degrees C. The patients were a few recipients of combined kidney and bone marrow transplants from the ITN036ST trial, and samples were available only from these trial subjects. Healthy control blood was separated into PBMCs by Ficoll density gradient and cryopreserved, and patient PBMCs were collected both before and after transplant. Genomic DNA was extracted from sorted cells with the QIAGEN DNeasy Blood and Tissue Kit for TCRbeta CDR3 sequencing. High-throughput TCRbeta CDR3 sequencing was carried out commercially through immunoSEQ, with PCR amplification with bias correction and internal controls included. Turning to the authors' computational methods: Unique productive TCRbeta sequences were defined by CDR3 nucleotide sequence where primers matched, otherwise by CDR3 amino acid sequence with Vbeta and Jbeta genes. To correct sorting error, sequences shared between sorted populations at a frequency ratio of 2:1 or less were removed; the rest were assigned to the higher population. Sequences were defined as donor-reactive when expanded at least 5-fold in CFSE-low cells versus unstimulated cells and present at a frequency of at least 0.01% in CFSE-low cells. Jensen-Shannon divergence, calculated on the top 100 TCRbeta sequences ranked by frequency, was used to quantify repertoire divergence. For samples with multiple sequencing runs, sorting error was corrected separately for each run before the runs were pooled. The source is immuneACCESS, and TCRdb retained only in-frame sequences with V and J called. Part of the clones is not carried over; for the studies checked, unresolved V genes explain less than half of this, and the remainder is unexplained. V and J calls and clone size are given by that table; D and trimming were obtained from the DNA. This sample is represented by about 15,000 clones; around 77% of them were singletons. The ten largest clones take up around 1.5% of the sample.

The germline V gene (reference sequence) gives CDR1 as MNHNY and CDR2 as SVGAGI. The CDR3 covers 12 residues, taking in both the cysteine and the phenylalanine. The sequence is cut down to CDR3 DNA, 36 bases in frame from base 1. The germline V end is reduced by 3 bases and the J end by 13 bases; junction bases left unmatched: 9. Notes on this clone: The antigen this receptor binds is unknown. Qualities for individual bases were not recorded, and no much larger clone is one base off.

This receptor was obtained from a human donor who received a combined kidney and bone marrow transplant. The source was Tregs from blood, collected before the transplant. The chain couples TRBV6-6 to TRBJ2-7, with 7 middle bases fitting TRBD1. CDR3 protein: CASSYWTGGHYF. The nucleotide sequence reads TGTGCCAGCAGTTATTGGACAGGTGGGCATTACTTC.